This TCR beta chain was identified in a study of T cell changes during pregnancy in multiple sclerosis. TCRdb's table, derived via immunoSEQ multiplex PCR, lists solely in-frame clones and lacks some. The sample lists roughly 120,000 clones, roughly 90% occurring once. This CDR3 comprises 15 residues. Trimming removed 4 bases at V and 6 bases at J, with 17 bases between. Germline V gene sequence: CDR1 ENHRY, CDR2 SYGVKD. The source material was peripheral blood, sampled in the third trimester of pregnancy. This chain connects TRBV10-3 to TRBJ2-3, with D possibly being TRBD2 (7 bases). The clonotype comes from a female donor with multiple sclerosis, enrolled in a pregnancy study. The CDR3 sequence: CAISGGGAIGDTQYF. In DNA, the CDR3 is TGTGCCATCAGTGGGGGGGGCGCGATCGGGGATACGCAGTATTTT.